The clone carrying this TCR beta chain was found once. Sequencing was performed with immunoSEQ multiplex PCR; in TCRdb, only in-frame clones are kept and a portion is missing. Here the sample spans 170,000 or so clones, about 82% being singletons. The CDR3 runs to 17 residues. V lost 0 bases, J lost 7 bases, and 7 bases stayed unmatched. Germline values: CDR1 KGHDR, CDR2 SFDVKD. This specimen comes from a study of blood T cell repertoires in COVID-19. The gene calls are TRBV24-1 and TRBJ2-1; 11 bases fit TRBD1. This sequence was found in a man over 45 with active or convalescent COVID-19. The sample consisted of peripheral blood. The CDR3 loop is CATSDLQGQGGMNEQFF. The CDR3 DNA sequence: TGTGCCACCAGTGATTTGCAGGGACAGGGGGGTATGAATGAGCAGTTCTTC.